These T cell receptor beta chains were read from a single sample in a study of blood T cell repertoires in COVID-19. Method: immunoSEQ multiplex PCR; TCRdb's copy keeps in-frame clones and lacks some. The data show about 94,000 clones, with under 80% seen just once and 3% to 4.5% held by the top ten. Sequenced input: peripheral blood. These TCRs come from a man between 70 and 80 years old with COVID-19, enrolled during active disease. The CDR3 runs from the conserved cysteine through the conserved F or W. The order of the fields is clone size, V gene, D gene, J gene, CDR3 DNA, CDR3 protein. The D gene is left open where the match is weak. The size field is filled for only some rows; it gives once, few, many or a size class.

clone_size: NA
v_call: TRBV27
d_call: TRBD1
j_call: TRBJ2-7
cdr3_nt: TGTGCCAGCAGTACAGGGGGCAGGTACGAGCAGTACTTC
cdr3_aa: CASSTGGRYEQYF

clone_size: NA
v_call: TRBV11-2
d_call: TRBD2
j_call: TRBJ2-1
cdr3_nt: TGTGCCAGCAGCACATTAGCGGGAGTCTCCTACAATGAGCAGTTCTTC
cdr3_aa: CASSTLAGVSYNEQFF

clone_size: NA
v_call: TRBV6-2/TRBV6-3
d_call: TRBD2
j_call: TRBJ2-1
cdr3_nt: TGTGCCAGCAGTTACGAAGGCGGGAGGGCCCATTTGGATGAGCAGTTCTTC
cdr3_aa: CASSYEGGRAHLDEQFF

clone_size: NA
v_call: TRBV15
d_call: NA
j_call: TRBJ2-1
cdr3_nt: TGTGCCACCAGCAGAGAACTAACGAGTGAGCAGTTCTTC
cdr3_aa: CATSRELTSEQFF

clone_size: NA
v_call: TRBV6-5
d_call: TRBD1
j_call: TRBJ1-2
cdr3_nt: TGTGCCAGCAGCCCCGAGGGGGCGCAGAGGGGCTACACCTTC
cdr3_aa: CASSPEGAQRGYTF

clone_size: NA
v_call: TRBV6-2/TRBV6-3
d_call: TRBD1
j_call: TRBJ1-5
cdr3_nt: TGTGCCAGCAGTTACTACGGGACAGGGCAATGGCCCCAGCATTTT
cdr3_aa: CASSYYGTGQWPQHF

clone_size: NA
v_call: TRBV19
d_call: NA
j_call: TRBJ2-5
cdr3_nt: TGTGCCAGTCCAGGGGAGACCCAGTACTTC
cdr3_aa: CASPGETQYF

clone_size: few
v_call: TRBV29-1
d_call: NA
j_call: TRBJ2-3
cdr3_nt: TGCAGCGTTGACGCGGGCGCAGATACGCAGTATTTT
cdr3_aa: CSVDAGADTQYF

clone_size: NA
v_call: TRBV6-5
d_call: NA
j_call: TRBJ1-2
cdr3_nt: TGTGCCAGCAGTTACTCGATGGGGAGTAACTATGGCTACACCTTC
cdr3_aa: CASSYSMGSNYGYTF

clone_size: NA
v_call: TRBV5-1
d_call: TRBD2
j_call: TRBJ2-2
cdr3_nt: TGCGCCAGCAGCGTCGAGCGGGAGGGCCGGGACGGGGAGCTGTTTTTT
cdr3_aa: CASSVEREGRDGELFF

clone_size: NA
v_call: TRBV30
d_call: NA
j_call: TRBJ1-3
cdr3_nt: TGTGCCTGGACCAACGGGATAGGGGGAAGGTTAAAAGATCCTGGAAACACCATATATTTT
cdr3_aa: CAWTNGIGGRLKDPGNTIYF

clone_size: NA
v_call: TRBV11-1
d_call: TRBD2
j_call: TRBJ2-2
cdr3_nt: TGTGCCAGCAGCTCCGGGACTAGTGCCGGGGAGCTGTTTTTT
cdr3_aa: CASSSGTSAGELFF

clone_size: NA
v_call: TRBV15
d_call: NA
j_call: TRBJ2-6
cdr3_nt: TGTGCCACCAGCAGAGATCAGGGGTCGCGCTCTGGGGCCAACGTCCTGACTTTC
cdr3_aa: CATSRDQGSRSGANVLTF

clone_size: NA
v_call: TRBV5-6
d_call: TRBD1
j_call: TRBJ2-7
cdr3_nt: TGTGCCAGCAGCGCTGACAGGGGGCACTCCGAGCAGTACTTC
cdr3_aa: CASSADRGHSEQYF

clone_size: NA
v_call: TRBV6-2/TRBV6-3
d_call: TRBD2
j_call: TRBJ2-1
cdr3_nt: TGTGCCAGCAGTTACTCCCCCGGGACTAGCGACTCCTACAATGAGCAGTTCTTC
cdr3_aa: CASSYSPGTSDSYNEQFF

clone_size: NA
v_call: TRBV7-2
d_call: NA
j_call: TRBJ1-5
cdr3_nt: TGTGCCAGCAGCTTAGCGGGTGCAGGAAGCAATCAGCCCCAGCATTTT
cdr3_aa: CASSLAGAGSNQPQHF